Each of the 2 T cell receptor beta chains below was sequenced from the same sample in a study of blood T cell repertoires in COVID-19. The protocol was immunoSEQ multiplex PCR, while the TCRdb copy is restricted to in-frame clones and leaves out a portion. The sample comprises 100,000 or so clones, roughly 90% of which are singletons, and roughly 1.9% rests with the top ten. Source material: peripheral blood. Receptors originate from a man aged 45 to 65 with active COVID-19.

This clone was detected only once. The chain is built from TRBV19 and TRBJ2-3, with 8 positions matching TRBD2. CDR1 is LNHDA, CDR2 SQIVND, per germline (reference sequence). The junction had 13 bases not matched to a gene; V was cut back by 5 bases and J by 6 bases. The CDR3 sequence is 16 residues long. This CDR3 reads CASSSVGGGLEDTQYF. The CDR3 nucleotides are TGTGCCAGTAGTTCCGTGGGCGGGGGGCTTGAGGATACGCAGTATTTT.

This chain uses TRBV5-1 with TRBJ2-6; possibly TRBD2 for D (6 bases). Germline CDR1 SGHRS, CDR2 YFSETQ. Trimming took 6 bases from V and 1 from J, leaving 11 bases between them. The CDR3 loop spans 15 amino acids. The CDR3 reads CASTSRGSGANVLTF. DNA for the CDR3: TGCGCCAGCACCTCCCGGGGGTCTGGGGCCAACGTCCTGACTTTC. Variable domain in full (rest from reference TRBV5-1 and TRBJ2-6): KAGVTQTPRYLIKTRGQQVTLSCSPISGHRSVSWYQQTPGQGLQFLFEYFSETQRNKGNFPGRFSGRQFSNSRSEMNVSTLELGDSALYLCASTSRGSGANVLTFGAGSRLTVL.